The 18 T cell receptor beta chains in this list originate from one sample, sequenced in a study of siplizumab effects on memory and regulatory T cells. The data were produced by immunoSEQ multiplex PCR, yet TCRdb's version contains in-frame clones alone and is incomplete. The sample has some 62,000 clones; roughly 85% are singletons. Sequenced sample: memory CD4+ T cells sorted from blood. All receptors derive from a human donor in good health.

The chain uses TRBV2 and TRBJ1-5; D is undetermined. The length of the CDR3 is 18 residues. Germline-derived CDR1 and CDR2 are SNHLY and FYNNEI. Trimming left V 0 bases short and J 3 bases short, with 18 bases between. The CDR3 loop reads CASSEAQRFGGPNQPQHF. As DNA, the CDR3 is TGTGCCAGCAGTGAAGCGCAAAGGTTCGGAGGGCCCAATCAGCCCCAGCATTTT.

The chain uses TRBV7-8 and TRBJ1-1; D not certain. From germline, CDR1 is SGHVS and CDR2 FQNEAQ. This CDR3 region has 13 residues. V was cut by 1 base and J by 1 base, with 4 bases left in between. The DNA for the CDR3 is TGTGCCAGCAGCTTAGGTCAGAACACTGAAGCTTTCTTT. Its translation is CASSLGQNTEAFF.

This chain connects TRBV28 to TRBJ1-1; 8 bases align to TRBD1. Trimming removed 5 bases from V and 1 base from J; junction bases left unmatched: 6. Germline V gene sequence: CDR1 MDHEN, CDR2 SYDVKM. There are 15 residues in the CDR3. CDR3 DNA: TGTGCCAGCAGTGAGACCGGGACAGGGAACACTGAAGCTTTCTTT. This translates into CASSETGTGNTEAFF.

This sequence joins TRBV9 and TRBJ2-7; possible D gene TRBD1, 5 bases. The CDR3 covers 13 residues. The V and J ends lost 0 bases and 6 bases respectively, with 10 bases between them. CDR1 is SGDLS and CDR2 is YYNGEE in the germline V gene. The CDR3 coding sequence is TGTGCCAGCAGCGTAGGGGGCATGCGCGAGCAGTACTTC. It is translated as CASSVGGMREQYF. The full variable domain, rest sourced from reference TRBV9 and TRBJ2-7, is DSGVTQTPKHLITATGQRVTLRCSPRSGDLSVYWYQQSLDQGLQFLIQYYNGEERAKGNILERFSAQQFPDLHSELNLSSLELGDSALYFCASSVGGMREQYFGPGTRLTVT.

This rearrangement joins TRBV4-1 to TRBJ1-4; no definite D call. Trimming left V 5 bases short and J 7 bases short, with 2 bases between. This CDR3 region has 10 residues. From germline, CDR1 is MGHRA and CDR2 YSYEKL. CDR3: CASSGEKLFF. In nucleotides, the CDR3 is TGCGCCAGCAGCGGTGAAAAACTGTTTTTT.

The chain recombines TRBV5-4 with TRBJ2-5, with 9 bases fitting TRBD1. The germline V gene has CDR1 SGHNT and CDR2 YYREEE (reference sequence). V gave up 2 bases and J gave up 5 bases; unmatched junction bases: 4. The CDR3 spans 14 residues. The chain's CDR3 is CASSFTGGNETQYF. The CDR3 region has the DNA TGTGCCAGCAGCTTCACAGGGGGCAACGAGACCCAGTACTTC. The variable domain in full, completed from reference TRBV5-4 and TRBJ2-5, reads ETGVTQSPTHLIKTRGQQVTLRCSSQSGHNTVSWYQQALGQGPQFIFQYYREEENGRGNFPPRFSGLQFPNYSSELNVNALELDDSALYLCASSFTGGNETQYFGPGTRLLVL.

V gene TRBV5-4 combines with J gene TRBJ1-4, with TRBD1 identical over 8 bases. J was trimmed by 0 bases and V by 4 bases; bases with no gene match: 5. The CDR3 sequence is 16 residues long. The germline V gene encodes CDR1 SGHNT and CDR2 YYREEE (reference sequence). For the CDR3, the DNA is TGTGCCAGCAGCCTGTCACAGGGGGCAACTAATGAAAAACTGTTTTTT. Encoded protein: CASSLSQGATNEKLFF.

The V and J genes are TRBV18 and TRBJ2-7; possible D gene TRBD2, 6 bases. V lost 8 bases and J 5 bases, leaving 16 bases between the germline ends. The CDR3 is made up of 13 amino acids. Germline V CDR1 and CDR2: KGHSH, LQKENI. The CDR3: CASHMTRANEQYF. The CDR3 DNA follows: TGTGCCAGCCACATGACTAGAGCAAACGAGCAGTACTTC.

The chain has TRBV6-6 and TRBJ1-1; D might be TRBD1 (5 bases). The CDR3 is 12 amino acids. Looked up from germline, CDR1 is MNHNY and CDR2 is SVGAGI (reference sequence). Trimming removed 6 bases from V and 6 bases from J, with 11 bases in between. The CDR3 bases are TGTGCCAGCAGCCCTGGGGCAGCTGAAGCTTTCTTT. Translated: CASSPGAAEAFF.

The J gene is TRBJ2-7, the V gene TRBV5-8; no clear D gene. CDR1 SGHTS and CDR2 YDEGEE come from the germline V gene. The CDR3 contains 15 residues. V was trimmed by 3 bases and J by 0 bases, leaving 13 bases between them. The CDR3, as DNA: TGTGCCAGCAGCTCCCGTCAACCAACCTCCTACGAGCAGTACTTC. The encoded protein is CASSSRQPTSYEQYF.

The V and J genes are TRBV11-2 and TRBJ1-2; D unresolved. Germline assignment: CDR1 SGHAT and CDR2 FQNNGV. This CDR3 region has 14 residues. With 1 base removed from V and 7 bases from J, the gap between germline ends came to 13 bases. This CDR3 reads CASSLVSIPAGYTF. In DNA, the CDR3 is TGTGCCAGCAGCTTAGTGTCGATTCCGGCTGGCTACACCTTC.

This chain connects TRBV6-5 to TRBJ1-1; D gene unclear. This CDR3 comprises 14 residues. The V end was cut by 5 bases, the J end by 1 base, with 11 bases between. Germline assignment: CDR1 MNHEY and CDR2 SVGAGI. The CDR3 DNA reads as TGTGCCAGCAGTGAATTGCGGGGGAACACTGAAGCTTTCTTT. This sequence encodes CASSELRGNTEAFF.

This clone was seen just once. This rearrangement joins TRBV27 to TRBJ1-6; no reliable D call. Germline CDR1 and CDR2: MNHEY and SMNVEV (reference sequence). The V gene lost 6 bases and the J gene lost 7 bases, with 16 bases spanning the gap. This CDR3 spans 15 amino acids. The CDR3 nucleotides read TGTGCCAGCAGATGGACGGGTCAGGCGAATTCACCCCTCCACTTT. Translating gives CASRWTGQANSPLHF.

This rearrangement joins TRBV7-9 to TRBJ1-3; no firm D call. CDR3 length equals 15 residues. Germline loops: CDR1 SEHNR, CDR2 FQNEAQ (reference sequence). V lost 1 base and J 6 bases, leaving 13 bases between the germline ends. CDR3 protein: CASSLGPTAANTIYF. CDR3 DNA: TGTGCCAGCAGCTTAGGTCCAACAGCGGCAAACACCATATATTTT.

V and J are TRBV12-2 and TRBJ2-5; the table calls TRBD1, which could not be checked here. TRBV12-2 is recorded as a pseudogene. This CDR3 is 15 amino acids long. This CDR3 is CASRLAALYQETQYF. For the CDR3, the DNA is TGTGCAAGTCGCTTAGCGGCCTTGTACCAAGAGACCCAGTACTTC.

The chain has TRBV7-8 and TRBJ1-5; 10 bases fit TRBD1. V dropped 1 base and J dropped 4; count of bases not matched to a gene: 4. Germline-derived CDR1 and CDR2 are SGHVS and FQNEAQ. The CDR3 is 16 amino acids. For the CDR3, the DNA is TGTGCCAGCAGCTTAGTGTCGGACAGGGGGAATCAGCCCCAGCATTTT. Translating gives CASSLVSDRGNQPQHF.

This chain connects TRBV5-1 to TRBJ1-2, with 8 bases fitting TRBD1. CDR1 and CDR2 from the germline V gene are SGHRS and YFSETQ. The ends lost 4 bases at V and 4 bases at J; junction bases unmatched: 6. This CDR3 comprises 14 residues. CDR3 nucleotides: TGCGCCAGCAGCACCGCTCAGGGGGCCTATGGCTACACCTTC. This encodes CASSTAQGAYGYTF.

The chain uses TRBV30 and TRBJ1-6; 9 bases agree with TRBD1. The CDR3 is 13 amino acids. After removal of 8 bases from V and 9 bases from J, the junction contained 8 bases not matched to a gene. CDR1 is GTSNPN, CDR2 SVGIG, per germline (reference sequence). The CDR3 sequence: CAGTGTGTSPLHF. The CDR3 nucleotides read TGTGCCGGTACCGGGACAGGGACTTCACCCCTCCACTTT.